This T cell receptor beta chain was obtained from a study of blood T cell repertoires in COVID-19. Produced via immunoSEQ multiplex PCR; TCRdb's table is partial and in-frame only. Found here are more than 45,000 clones, just over 85% of them singletons; the top ten hold around 13%. Per the germline V gene, CDR1 is MNHEY and CDR2 is SMNVEV (reference sequence). Between the trimmed V and J ends, which lost 6 bases and 4 bases, there was a span of 23 bases. This CDR3 has 17 residues. This clone has only one observation. Sequenced input: peripheral blood. The receptor was isolated from a man aged 65-85 years with acute or convalescent COVID-19. The chain uses TRBV27 and TRBJ2-3; tentative D call: TRBD2 (7 bases). CDR3 residues: CASRKGGRGHKADTQYF. The CDR3 DNA reads as TGTGCCAGCAGGAAGGGGGGGAGAGGGCATAAGGCAGATACGCAGTATTTT.